The clone carrying this T cell receptor (beta chain) was detected many times. Its antigen is as yet unknown. Germline CDR1 and CDR2: MGHRA and YSYEKL. This CDR3 contains 15 residues. Trimming removed 0 bases from V and 8 bases from J, with 11 bases in between. Likely unrecorded immune exposures existed in these nominally healthy donors. This entry belongs to a study of cytomegalovirus exposure and HLA in healthy donors. Study results and caveats: The presence/absence work took it that sequencing depth was about the same across donors. The authors considered a cluster of highly shared sequence variants likely to be a sequencing artifact.

The PCR used 60 Vbeta and 13 Jbeta primers. Profiled with immunoSEQ multiplex PCR; TCRdb holds only in-frame clones, not every one. The sample shows more than 110,000 clones, 79% of them seen only once. Sequenced input: PBMCs. The chain uses TRBV4-1 and TRBJ1-6; no reliable D call. The receptor's source is a female donor in good health and CMV-seronegative. CDR3 coding DNA: TGCGCCAGCAGCCAAGATTTTACGGGGTATTCACCCCTCCACTTT. Its protein product is CASSQDFTGYSPLHF.